Listed below are T cell receptor beta chains from one sample, sequenced in a study of technical replicates of blood from four donors. Profiling relied on immunoSEQ multiplex PCR, and the TCRdb table lists in-frame clones only, not all of them. Counted here are tens of thousands of clones, 75% to 95% occurring once; the ten biggest clones make up approximately 0.4%. Sample: T cells isolated from PBMCs. These receptors were obtained from a human donor in good health. Some clones in this sample may be carry-over from other donors' samples. The CDR3 runs from the conserved cysteine through the conserved F or W. Each record gives: V gene, J gene, D gene, CDR3 length, CDR3 protein. A D gene is named only where the DNA matches it firmly.

TRBV5-8,TRBJ1-1,TRBD1,14,CASSLRGRNTEAFF
TRBV2,TRBJ2-7,.,15,CASSGGHSSSYEQYF
TRBV18,TRBJ1-2,TRBD1,18,CASSPVPLTGAVNYGYTF
TRBV7-6,TRBJ1-1,.,14,CASSAWAGDTEAFF
TRBV30,TRBJ1-5,.,13,CAWSFQQIGEQHF
TRBV28,TRBJ1-1,TRBD1,13,CASSGTGVSEAFF
TRBV5-5,TRBJ2-1,TRBD1,18,CASSPAPIRDRPYNEQFF
TRBV27,TRBJ2-7,.,13,CASSLLSSYEQYF
TRBV6-5,TRBJ2-7,.,14,CASSYRLGGYEQYF
TRBV6-6,TRBJ1-1,.,11,CASSVSLEAFF
TRBV2,TRBJ1-4,.,14,CASRTQGMAEKLFF
TRBV5-4,TRBJ2-7,.,13,CASSLLQHYEQYF
TRBV7-6,TRBJ2-5,TRBD2,17,CASSKSTSGTRLETQYF
TRBV7-2,TRBJ2-1,TRBD2,17,CASSLLSGRASYNEQFF
TRBV29-1,TRBJ2-7,.,13,CSVSWGAAYEQYF
TRBV28,TRBJ2-1,.,12,CASRKSGNEQFF
TRBV18,TRBJ2-3,.,15,CASSHRGVGDPTQYF
TRBV29-1,TRBJ1-5,.,11,CSVGDNQPQHF
TRBV19,TRBJ2-3,TRBD2,15,CASRGLAGAGDTQYF
TRBV4-1,TRBJ2-3,TRBD2,18,CASSQDPWTSGTTDTQYF
TRBV25-1,TRBJ1-1,TRBD1,14,CASRVDRGNTEAFF
TRBV27,TRBJ2-2,.,15,CASSPLAGLTGELFF
TRBV27,TRBJ1-5,TRBD1,14,CASSLTGVNQPQHF
TRBV28,TRBJ2-7,.,15,CASSLRGSPSYEQYF
TRBV27,TRBJ1-5,.,14,CASSLTGRDQPQHF
TRBV7-6,TRBJ2-2,.,14,CASSLELVTGELFF
TRBV2,TRBJ2-7,TRBD1,13,CASIVGQGTEQYF
TRBV30,TRBJ1-1,.,13,CAWSYQKNTEAFF
TRBV7-2,TRBJ2-3,TRBD2,15,CASSPRLADTDTQYF
TRBV10-2,TRBJ2-1,.,15,CASREMGLSYNEQFF
TRBV7-3,TRBJ2-1,TRBD2,17,CASSFNPVAGDYNEQFF
TRBV5-1,TRBJ1-1,.,15,CASGAGTYPNTEAFF
TRBV6-5,TRBJ2-1,TRBD1,15,CASSYYRDRDNEQFF
TRBV4-1,TRBJ1-2,TRBD1,17,CASSHPIFGTGLYGYTF
TRBV5-4,TRBJ2-1,.,12,CASSLFLNEQFF
TRBV4-3,TRBJ2-3,TRBD2,14,CASSQEREVNTQYF
TRBV2,TRBJ2-2,TRBD1,15,CASLPGQGTTGELFF
TRBV9,TRBJ2-7,TRBD2,14,CASSAGSGRNEQYF
TRBV7-3,TRBJ1-3,.,13,CASSPDTGNTIYF
TRBV5-6,TRBJ2-3,.,16,CASSGPGYQSGDTQYF
TRBV5-1,TRBJ2-1,.,15,CASSLVPPVDNEQFF
TRBV7-2,TRBJ2-1,.,12,CASSLALNEQFF
TRBV11-3,TRBJ2-1,TRBD2,16,CASSRPSSGRGNEQFF
TRBV6-6,TRBJ1-2,.,12,CASSYFSGGYTF
TRBV7-2,TRBJ2-7,.,15,CASSGRDFSSYEQYF
TRBV29-1,TRBJ2-7,TRBD1,20,CSVEDRTGGDSRTRTYEQYF
TRBV9,TRBJ2-7,.,14,CASSVGPDIYEQYF
TRBV6-5,TRBJ2-7,.,12,CASSYNRDEQYF
TRBV4-1,TRBJ1-1,.,12,CASSLDRAEAFF
TRBV9,TRBJ2-1,TRBD2,12,CASSVGGDEQFF
TRBV5-4,TRBJ2-7,.,13,CASSLTPLYEQYF
TRBV19,TRBJ2-3,.,16,CASKKDSLSSTDTQYF
TRBV7-3,TRBJ2-7,.,13,CASSSLGGSEQYF